The 27 T cell receptor beta chains listed next were all sequenced from one sample in a study of blood T cell repertoires in COVID-19. Generated by immunoSEQ multiplex PCR, the TCRdb table keeps only in-frame clones and is missing some. The sample carries 130,000 to 150,000 clones, about 90% recorded once. The sequenced sample was peripheral blood. The source is a man aged 50 to 59 who had recovered from COVID-19.

CDR3 in DNA: TGCGCCAGCAGCCAAGACCAGGGAGGAGGAAACGAGCAGTACTTC. Its protein is CASSQDQGGGNEQYF. The V and J genes are TRBV4-3 and TRBJ2-7; a possible D gene is TRBD2 (6 bases). The CDR3 is made up of 15 amino acids. V was trimmed by 0 bases and J by 5 bases, leaving 14 bases between them. Germline loops: CDR1 LGHNA, CDR2 YSLEER.

J is TRBJ1-5 and V is TRBV2; tentative D call: TRBD1 (6 bases). The CDR3 runs to 16 residues. Germline CDR1 reads SNHLY; CDR2 reads FYNNEI. V was trimmed by 2 bases and J by 1 base, leaving 12 bases between them. The CDR3 nucleotides read TGTGCCAGCAGTGAAATCGGCAGGGGAAGCAATCAGCCCCAGCATTTT. Protein: CASSEIGRGSNQPQHF. Together with reference TRBV2 and TRBJ1-5, the CDR3 gives the full variable domain: EPEVTQTPSHQVTQMGQEVILRCVPISNHLYFYWYRQILGQKVEFLVSFYNNEISEKSEIFDDQFSVERPDGSNFTLKIRSTKLEDSAMYFCASSEIGRGSNQPQHFGDGTRLSIL.

The gene calls are TRBV5-1 and TRBJ2-3; TRBD2 aligns across 9 bases. V shed 0 bases and J 2 bases; nucleotides not matched to a gene: 7. Germline loops: CDR1 SGHRS, CDR2 YFSETQ. CDR3 length: 17 amino acids. CDR3: CASSLDGASGNTDTQYF. CDR3 nucleotides: TGCGCCAGCAGCTTGGATGGTGCTAGCGGGAACACAGATACGCAGTATTTT.

The CDR3 sequence: CAISDPGGEELFF. CDR3 nucleotides: TGTGCCATCAGTGACCCAGGGGGCGAGGAGCTGTTTTTT. V is TRBV10-3 and J is TRBJ2-2; 8 nucleotides line up with TRBD1. V dropped 3 bases and J dropped 10; count of bases not matched to a gene: 4. Germline CDR1 reads ENHRY; CDR2 reads SYGVKD. This CDR3 region has 13 residues.

This rearrangement joins TRBV6-5 to TRBJ1-2, with D maybe TRBD1 (6 bases). Trimming shortened V by 6 bases and J by 7 bases, and 15 bases separated the two germline ends. Per the germline V gene, CDR1 is MNHEY and CDR2 is SVGAGI. The CDR3 has 13 amino acids. In DNA, the CDR3 is TGTGCCAGCAGCCAGGGGAGGGACTCTGGCTACACCTTC. Residues: CASSQGRDSGYTF.

As for this clone: One end of the junction fails to match germline, which may point to a read error. The V call is TRBV7-7, the J call TRBJ2-1, with TRBD2 matching over 8 bases. The CDR3 has 15 amino acids. The germline V gene encodes CDR1 SSHAT and CDR2 FNYEAQ (reference sequence). CDR3 region: CASSITSGSYNEQFF. CDR3 coding DNA: TGTGCTAGCAGCATTACTAGCGGCTCCTACAATGAGCAGTTCTTC.

The chain uses TRBV2 and TRBJ1-4; TRBD1 is a possible D gene (5 bases). This CDR3 spans 14 amino acids. V was cut by 2 bases and J by 7 bases, with 11 bases left in between. The germline V gene has CDR1 SNHLY and CDR2 FYNNEI. CDR3 bases: TGTGCCAGCAGTGAAAGGCAGGGTGGTGAAAAACTGTTTTTT. This codes for CASSERQGGEKLFF.

The chain has TRBV5-1 and TRBJ2-2; no clear D gene. This CDR3 has 14 residues. Germline CDR1 SGHRS, CDR2 YFSETQ. V shed 3 bases and J shed 3 bases, with 9 bases lying between them. The CDR3: CASSYPGDTGELFF. The CDR3 region has the DNA TGCGCCAGCAGCTATCCGGGTGACACCGGGGAGCTGTTTTTT.

The chain uses TRBV3-1 (or the pseudogene TRBV3-2) and TRBJ2-1; TRBD2 aligns across 12 bases. Trimming cost V 1 base and J 7 bases; bases outside gene matches: 8. Germline CDR1 LGHDT, CDR2 YNNKEL (reference sequence). The CDR3 runs 17 residues. CDR3 sequence reads: CASSQGASGGASNEQFF. CDR3 nucleotides: TGTGCCAGCAGCCAAGGGGCTAGCGGGGGGGCGTCGAATGAGCAGTTCTTC.

This chain joins TRBV10-2 and TRBJ1-1; D is possibly TRBD1 (6 bases). Germline CDR1 reads WSHSY; CDR2 reads SAAADI. This CDR3 comprises 14 residues. V was clipped by 4 bases and J by 4 bases, with 13 bases between them. CDR3 nucleotide sequence: TGCGCCAGCAGTGGGACAGTCGGGGTCACTGAAGCTTTCTTT. The encoded protein is CASSGTVGVTEAFF.

The J gene is TRBJ1-1, the V gene TRBV18, with TRBD1 as a possible D gene (6 bases). Germline loops: CDR1 KGHSH, CDR2 LQKENI. The V gene lost 3 bases and the J gene lost 3 bases, with 14 bases spanning the gap. The CDR3 is 15 amino acids. The CDR3 sequence is CASSPLGGWYTEAFF. CDR3 bases: TGTGCCAGCTCACCGCTAGGGGGTTGGTACACTGAAGCTTTCTTT.

The chain uses TRBV2 and TRBJ1-1; D not certain. This CDR3 region has 13 residues. Germline V lookup: CDR1 SNHLY, CDR2 FYNNEI. The germline V and J ends were trimmed by 3 bases and 5 bases, with 10 bases remaining between them. Here the CDR3 DNA reads TGTGCCAGCAGTGACAGGTTTGAGACTGAAGCTTTCTTT. Translation gives CASSDRFETEAFF.

The chain couples TRBV7-2 to TRBJ1-2; D might be TRBD1 (6 bases). CDR1 and CDR2 (germline): SGHTA, FQGNSA. CDR3 length equals 13 residues. The ends were cut back, 4 bases at V and 2 bases at J, with 8 bases in the middle. This CDR3 reads CASSSQGNYGYTF. CDR3 nucleotide sequence: TGTGCCAGCAGCTCACAGGGAAACTATGGCTACACCTTC.

Only one count was recorded for this clone. V and J are TRBV5-4 and TRBJ2-3; TRBD1 matches 8 bases. CDR3 size: 15 residues. With V trimmed by 4 bases and J by 5 bases, 9 bases remained unmatched. From germline, CDR1 is SGHNT and CDR2 YYREEE (reference sequence). This CDR3 reads CASSTGTGEVDTQYF. For the CDR3, the DNA is TGTGCCAGCAGCACCGGGACAGGTGAGGTAGATACGCAGTATTTT.

The chain recombines TRBV7-3 with TRBJ2-1, with 9 bases fitting TRBD1. The CDR3 runs to 17 residues. J gave up 2 bases and V 1 base, and 6 bases lay outside the gene matches. Germline V CDR1 and CDR2: SGHTA, FQGTGA. The CDR3 is CASSLMGTGSPYNEQFF. The CDR3 DNA is TGTGCCAGCAGCTTAATGGGGACAGGGTCTCCCTACAATGAGCAGTTCTTC.

The chain joins TRBV11-3 to TRBJ1-1, with 8 bases identical to TRBD1. With 5 bases clipped from V and 12 bases from J, the junction kept 8 bases outside the gene matches. Germline loops: CDR1 SGHNT, CDR2 YENEEA. The CDR3 length is 12 residues. CDR3 DNA sequence: TGTGCCAGCAGCCTCCGGGACAGGCCAACTTTCTTT. Protein: CASSLRDRPTFF.

This chain links TRBV3-1 (or the pseudogene TRBV3-2) with TRBJ2-7; 7 bases agree with TRBD2. The V and J ends lost 1 base and 2 bases, in that order; junction bases with no gene match: 14. Germline lookup yields CDR1 LGHDT and CDR2 YNNKEL (reference sequence). This CDR3 comprises 18 residues. DNA for the CDR3: TGTGCCAGCAGCCAAGTCCTGGGCGGGGGAATACCGACCTACGAGCAGTACTTC. Protein: CASSQVLGGGIPTYEQYF.

The sample holds one count of this clone. The V and J genes are TRBV30 and TRBJ1-5, with TRBD1 as a possible D gene (6 bases). The germline V gene encodes CDR1 GTSNPN and CDR2 SVGIG (reference sequence). CDR3 length: 17 residues. With 1 base removed from V and 0 bases from J, the gap between germline ends came to 16 bases. The CDR3 sequence is CAWSASRGRYSNQPQHF. CDR3 nucleotides: TGTGCCTGGAGTGCCTCCAGGGGCAGATATAGCAATCAGCCCCAGCATTTT.

The gene calls are TRBV11-2 and TRBJ2-5; TRBD2 might be the D (7 bases). Germline lookup yields CDR1 SGHAT and CDR2 FQNNGV. CDR3 length: 14 residues. The V gene lost 5 bases and the J gene lost 5 bases, with 15 bases spanning the gap. DNA of the CDR3: TGTGCCAGCAGCCGATTTGGGGGGGCGGAGACCCAGTACTTC. It encodes CASSRFGGAETQYF.

The table lists this clone with a count of one. The chain employs TRBV11-2 and TRBJ2-1, with 13 positions matching TRBD2. CDR3 length: 15 amino acids. The germline CDR1 and CDR2 sequences are SGHAT and FQNNGV. Germline trimming cut 5 bases from V and 5 bases from J; bases unmatched to any gene: 3. CDR3 in DNA: TGTGCCAGCAGCCCACTAGCGGGGGGGCACAATGAGCAGTTCTTC. Its translation is CASSPLAGGHNEQFF.

In its sample, this clone was seen once. The chain carries TRBV5-4 and TRBJ2-2; 8 bases are shared with TRBD2. The ends lost 0 bases at V and 0 bases at J; junction bases unmatched: 1. CDR1 is SGHNT, CDR2 YYREEE, per germline (reference sequence). The CDR3 is made up of 16 amino acids. CDR3 DNA: TGTGCCAGCAGCTTGGAAGCGGGGGCGAACACCGGGGAGCTGTTTTTT. Its translation is CASSLEAGANTGELFF.

The chain couples TRBV6-5 to TRBJ2-7, with D possibly being TRBD1 (5 bases). Germline V lookup: CDR1 MNHEY, CDR2 SVGAGI. V dropped 5 bases and J dropped 6 bases, with 14 bases sitting between them. This CDR3 region has 13 residues. The CDR3 DNA sequence: TGTGCCAGCAGTATCCTGCAGGGCGGCGAGCAGTACTTC. Amino acids: CASSILQGGEQYF.

The chain couples TRBV5-1 to TRBJ2-7, with TRBD1 matching over 9 bases. The CDR3 has 13 residues. The J segment lost 3 bases and the V segment lost 3 bases, leaving 1 base of the junction unmatched. The germline gives CDR1 SGHRS, CDR2 YFSETQ. The CDR3 protein is CASSWGQGYEQYF. As DNA, the CDR3 is TGCGCCAGCAGCTGGGGACAGGGCTACGAGCAGTACTTC.

This clone was observed a single time. The chain carries TRBV13 and TRBJ2-1, with unresolved D. The V end lost 5 bases, the J end lost 3 bases, and 5 bases lay between the germline ends. The CDR3 covers 12 residues. The V gene's germline CDR1 is PRHDT and CDR2 FYEKMQ (reference sequence). The CDR3 is CASSGVYNEQFF. The CDR3 nucleotides read TGTGCCAGCAGCGGAGTCTACAATGAGCAGTTCTTC.

The genes are TRBV5-1 and TRBJ2-1, with D unclear. Germline V gene lookup returns CDR1 SGHRS and CDR2 YFSETQ. The CDR3 has 15 residues. V lost 0 bases and J lost 7, with 14 bases in between. CDR3 bases: TGCGCCAGCAGCTTGGGTGAGACTCTTGGAAATGAGCAGTTCTTC. Encoded protein: CASSLGETLGNEQFF. Complete variable domain (other parts from reference TRBV5-1 and TRBJ2-1): KAGVTQTPRYLIKTRGQQVTLSCSPISGHRSVSWYQQTPGQGLQFLFEYFSETQRNKGNFPGRFSGRQFSNSRSEMNVSTLELGDSALYLCASSLGETLGNEQFFGPGTRLTVL.

The chain uses TRBV19 and TRBJ2-2; TRBD2 agrees at 11 bases. The CDR3 runs to 19 residues. Germline assignment: CDR1 LNHDA and CDR2 SQIVND (reference sequence). V was clipped by 4 bases and J by 3 bases; unmatched bases: 13. The chain's CDR3 is CASSTSTSGASFYTGELFF. The DNA for the CDR3 is TGTGCCAGTAGTACCTCGACTAGCGGGGCGTCGTTTTACACCGGGGAGCTGTTTTTT.

The V and J genes are TRBV2 and TRBJ2-6, with D possibly TRBD2 on 6 matching bases. V shed 6 bases and J shed 3 bases, with 9 bases lying between them. Germline V gene data show CDR1 as SNHLY and CDR2 as FYNNEI. This CDR3 comprises 14 residues. The CDR3 DNA sequence: TGTGCCAGCAGGATCGGGGGTGGGGCCAACGTCCTGACTTTC. Its protein is CASRIGGGANVLTF. The full variable domain, in which reference TRBV2 and TRBJ2-6 provide the parts outside the CDR3, is EPEVTQTPSHQVTQMGQEVILRCVPISNHLYFYWYRQILGQKVEFLVSFYNNEISEKSEIFDDQFSVERPDGSNFTLKIRSTKLEDSAMYFCASRIGGGANVLTFGAGSRLTVL.